Listed here are 16 T cell receptor beta chains from one sample, sequenced in a study of beta chain features in type 1 diabetes (dated by TCRdb to the late 2010s). To prepare the library, the immunoSEQ multiplex PCR assay was applied. The entire isolated RNA was reverse transcribed using the High Capacity cDNA Reverse Transcription Kit, and thus expressed TCRB transcripts were sequenced. This is the immuneACCESS table as TCRdb keeps it, with only in-frame sequences that have V and J called. A part of the clones is gone; compared with another copy, unresolved V genes explain less than half, and the rest is unexplained. The sample table holds a few hundred thousand clones, of which roughly 16% were seen once. Jointly, the top ten make up approximately 0.02% of the sample. Specimen: naive CD4+ T cells from blood. This sample's cell subset or site label indicates: true naive CD4+ T cells. Every receptor here comes from a woman aged 18 to 35 in good health.

This sequence joins TRBV29-1 and TRBJ1-1; D ambiguous. The V gene's germline CDR1 is SQVTM and CDR2 ANQGSEA. V lost 0 bases and J 4 bases, leaving 6 bases between the germline ends. This CDR3 comprises 12 residues. Here the CDR3 DNA reads TGCAGCGTTGAAGATCGAGGCACTGAAGCTTTCTTT. Translation gives CSVEDRGTEAFF. The variable domain in full, completed from reference TRBV29-1 and TRBJ1-1, reads SAVISQKPSRDICQRGTSLTIQCQVDSQVTMMFWYRQQPGQSLTLIATANQGSEATYESGFVIDKFPISRPNLTFSTLTVSNMSPEDSSIYLCSVEDRGTEAFFGQGTRLTVV.

The CDR3 DNA sequence: TGTGCCAGCAGCGTGAGCTGGGAGGGAGATACGCAGTATTTT. This codes for CASSVSWEGDTQYF. This rearrangement joins TRBV9 to TRBJ2-3; 7 positions agree with TRBD2. The CDR3 is made up of 14 amino acids. The V and J ends lost 2 bases and 5 bases, in that order; junction bases with no gene match: 5. Germline V gives CDR1 SGDLS, CDR2 YYNGEE. The entire variable domain, with the rest obtained from reference TRBV9 and TRBJ2-3, is as follows: DSGVTQTPKHLITATGQRVTLRCSPRSGDLSVYWYQQSLDQGLQFLIQYYNGEERAKGNILERFSAQQFPDLHSELNLSSLELGDSALYFCASSVSWEGDTQYFGPGTRLTVL.

This chain uses TRBV5-1 with TRBJ2-1; D call uncertain. With 0 bases removed from V and 5 bases from J, the gap between germline ends came to 6 bases. This CDR3 region has 13 residues. CDR1 and CDR2 (germline): SGHRS, YFSETQ. The CDR3 spells CASSLDRDNEQFF. In nucleotides, the CDR3 is TGCGCCAGCAGCTTGGATCGAGACAATGAGCAGTTCTTC. Variable domain in full (rest from reference TRBV5-1 and TRBJ2-1): KAGVTQTPRYLIKTRGQQVTLSCSPISGHRSVSWYQQTPGQGLQFLFEYFSETQRNKGNFPGRFSGRQFSNSRSEMNVSTLELGDSALYLCASSLDRDNEQFFGPGTRLTVL.

In its sample, this clone was seen a few times. The V gene is TRBV7-2, the J gene TRBJ2-7; D possibly corresponds to TRBD2 (7 bases). CDR1 and CDR2 (germline): SGHTA, FQGNSA. This CDR3 region has 17 residues. Trimming cost V 5 bases and J 9 bases, with 29 bases left between them. CDR3 protein: CASSLPSRGADERRQYF. CDR3 sequence (DNA): TGTGCCAGCAGCCTCCCGAGTCGGGGGGCTGACGAGAGACGGCAGTACTTC. Full variable domain (outside the CDR3, taken from reference TRBV7-2 and TRBJ2-7): GAGVSQSPSNKVTEKGKDVELRCDPISGHTALYWYRQSLGQGLEFLIYFQGNSAPDKSGLPSDRFSAERTGGSVSTLTIQRTQQEDSAVYLCASSLPSRGADERRQYFGPGTRLTVT.

The sample holds a few counts of this clone. The J gene is TRBJ1-5, the V gene TRBV10-3; TRBD1 matches 8 bases. Germline V gene sequence: CDR1 ENHRY, CDR2 SYGVKD. Trimming took 3 bases from V and 6 from J; bases not matched to a gene: 4. CDR3 length: 14 residues. CDR3 sequence: CAISDAGGPQPQHF. CDR3 bases: TGTGCCATCAGTGATGCAGGGGGCCCTCAGCCCCAGCATTTT.

This clone was found a few times. This sequence joins TRBV10-3 and TRBJ2-3; possibly TRBD2 for D (7 bases). The V end was cut by 10 bases, the J end by 6 bases, with 20 bases between. The CDR3 runs 14 residues. Germline CDR1 reads ENHRY; CDR2 reads SYGVKD. The CDR3 DNA sequence: TGTGCCACCCAGGGGCGGGAGACAACCGATACGCAGTATTTT. Translated, it gives CATQGRETTDTQYF.

This chain connects TRBV6-5 to TRBJ1-1; unclear D gene. The CDR3 is 11 amino acids. Looked up from germline, CDR1 is MNHEY and CDR2 is SVGAGI. V lost 7 bases to trimming and J lost 6 bases, with 9 bases between them. DNA of the CDR3: TGTGCCAGCAAGGGAGGGCCTGAAGCTTTCTTT. Amino acid sequence: CASKGGPEAFF.

V usage is TRBV9 and J usage is TRBJ2-3; D is unclear. The germline gives CDR1 SGDLS, CDR2 YYNGEE. V was shortened by 3 bases and J by 3 bases, with 5 bases between the two germline ends. This CDR3 spans 12 amino acids. DNA for the CDR3: TGTGCCAGCAGCGAACAGACAGATACGCAGTATTTT. Protein product: CASSEQTDTQYF.

This chain connects TRBV28 to TRBJ2-3, with 7 bases aligning to TRBD2. This CDR3 spans 14 amino acids. V was clipped by 6 bases and J by 2 bases; unmatched bases: 5. The germline V gene has CDR1 MDHEN and CDR2 SYDVKM. The CDR3 here is CASRGGLNTDTQYF. In nucleotides, the CDR3 is TGTGCCAGCAGGGGGGGACTAAACACAGATACGCAGTATTTT.

The table lists this clone with a few counts. The chain joins TRBV7-9 to TRBJ2-5, with a weak D call TRBD1 (5 bases). Germline CDR1 SEHNR, CDR2 FQNEAQ (reference sequence). This CDR3 has 14 residues. The germline V and J ends were trimmed by 3 bases and 1 base, with 9 bases remaining between them. This chain's CDR3 is CASSFRESQETQYF. CDR3 nucleotides: TGTGCCAGCAGCTTCAGGGAATCCCAAGAGACCCAGTACTTC.

The rearrangement links TRBV7-3 to TRBJ1-1; D call uncertain. V gave up 7 bases and J gave up 0 bases, with 15 bases separating them. This CDR3 spans 15 amino acids. Germline V gene sequence: CDR1 SGHTA, CDR2 FQGTGA. DNA for the CDR3: TGTGCCAGCACCCCGGTAGCGAGGGTGAACACTGAAGCTTTCTTT. It specifies CASTPVARVNTEAFF.

This rearrangement joins TRBV6-4 to TRBJ1-2; TRBD1 matches 12 bases. The germline gives CDR1 MRHNA, CDR2 SNTAGT. The V and J ends lost 6 bases and 0 bases, in that order; junction bases with no gene match: 2. There are 15 residues in the CDR3. The CDR3 DNA is TGTGCCAGCAGCCGGGACAGGGGGCCTAACTATGGCTACACCTTC. Amino acid sequence: CASSRDRGPNYGYTF.

The chain couples TRBV5-4 to TRBJ2-3; TRBD1 matches 9 bases. Trimming cost V 0 bases and J 5 bases; bases outside gene matches: 4. The CDR3 length is 15 residues. Looked up from germline, CDR1 is SGHNT and CDR2 is YYREEE (reference sequence). CDR3 protein: CASSLDRGRIDTQYF. CDR3 coding DNA: TGTGCCAGCAGCTTGGACAGGGGGCGGATAGATACGCAGTATTTT.

In the case of this clone: Other DNA sequences in this sample translate to the same CDR3. The chain has TRBV5-1 and TRBJ2-3; 9 positions agree with TRBD2. The CDR3 sequence is 15 residues long. V lost 4 bases to trimming and J lost 0 bases; unmatched junction nucleotides: 3. Germline loops: CDR1 SGHRS, CDR2 YFSETQ. Here the CDR3 reads CASSLTSGSTDTQYF. CDR3 coding DNA: TGCGCCAGCAGCCTGACTAGCGGTAGCACAGATACGCAGTATTTT. Complete variable domain (other parts from reference TRBV5-1 and TRBJ2-3): KAGVTQTPRYLIKTRGQQVTLSCSPISGHRSVSWYQQTPGQGLQFLFEYFSETQRNKGNFPGRFSGRQFSNSRSEMNVSTLELGDSALYLCASSLTSGSTDTQYFGPGTRLTVL.

The sample holds a few counts of this clone. The chain recombines TRBV7-9 with TRBJ2-3, with 7 bases aligning to TRBD2. V was pared by 11 bases and J by 4 bases, with 9 bases of the junction left unmatched. Germline values: CDR1 SEHNR, CDR2 FQNEAQ (reference sequence). The CDR3 runs to 13 residues. CDR3 residues: CARGAGRADTQYF. The CDR3 DNA is TGTGCCCGAGGAGCGGGGCGGGCAGATACGCAGTATTTT.

This chain uses TRBV29-1 with TRBJ2-7; D might be TRBD1 (5 bases). CDR1 SQVTM and CDR2 ANQGSEA come from the germline V gene. Trimming cost V 4 bases and J 4 bases, with 14 bases left between them. The CDR3 runs 13 residues. CDR3 DNA: TGCAGCGTTGCAAAGGGGCAAGGGTACGAGCAGTACTTC. Protein sequence: CSVAKGQGYEQYF.